A selection of T cell receptor beta chains follows, all from one sample in a study of T-cell reconstitution after alpha-beta-depleted transplantation in children. TCRdb re-derived calls from the PCR reads in MiXCR, one entry per CDR3 protein. The data show hundreds of thousands of distinct CDR3 sequences, 9.5% to 15% seen once. Sequences were derived from PBMCs from the stem cell graft donor, sampled from the stem cell graft. Receptor source: a human donor who donated a stem cell graft to a child with combined immunodeficiency. CDR3s include the opening cysteine and the closing phenylalanine or tryptophan. A D gene is named only where the DNA matches it firmly. Not all rows give a size; the values are once, few, many and, for expanded clones, a class.

CDR3,DNA,D,J,V,size
CASRLGGIGEKLFF,TGTGCCAGCAGATTGGGGGGTATCGGTGAAAAACTGTTTTTT,.,TRBJ1-4,TRBV12-3/TRBV12-4,.
CASSLAQTYEQYF,TGTGCCAGCAGCTTAGCTCAGACCTACGAGCAGTACTTC,.,TRBJ2-7,TRBV7-2,few
CASSPPPGGSDIAPLSYEQYF,TGTGCCAGCAGCCCCCCCCCGGGAGGAAGTGATATCGCCCCCCTCTCCTACGAGCAGTACTTC,TRBD2,TRBJ2-7,TRBV6-2/TRBV6-3,.
CASMGPGAGPYEQYF,TGTGCCAGTATGGGACCAGGGGCCGGACCCTACGAGCAGTACTTC,.,TRBJ2-7,TRBV19,.
CATSRDLTTGKGETQYF,TGTGCCACCAGCAGAGATTTGACAACAGGGAAAGGAGAGACCCAGTACTTC,.,TRBJ2-5,TRBV15,many
CASSPGLFTQYF,TGTGCCAGCAGCCCAGGACTATTTACGCAGTATTTT,.,TRBJ2-3,TRBV9,many
CASSAGQILSTDTQYF,TGTGCCAGCAGCGCGGGACAGATCCTCAGCACAGATACGCAGTATTTT,.,TRBJ2-3,TRBV7-2,few
CASSLGLAGALAKNIQYF,TGTGCCAGCAGCCTGGGGCTAGCGGGAGCACTAGCCAAAAACATTCAGTACTTC,TRBD2,TRBJ2-4,TRBV11-1,.
CSVRVGAGEQFF,TGCAGCGTTCGGGTGGGAGCTGGGGAGCAGTTCTTC,.,TRBJ2-1,TRBV29-1,.
CASSGGAEKLFF,TGTGCCAGCAGTGGGGGGGCTGAAAAACTGTTTTTT,.,TRBJ1-4,TRBV27,.
CASSPFAAGSYEQYF,TGTGCCAGCTCACCCTTCGCCGCGGGGAGCTACGAGCAGTACTTC,.,TRBJ2-7,TRBV18,.
CASSLDGGYSNQPQHF,TGTGCCAGCAGCTTAGATGGCGGTTATAGCAATCAGCCCCAGCATTTT,.,TRBJ1-5,TRBV7-2,many
CSEVSGNEQFF,TGCAGCGAGGTCTCGGGTAATGAGCAGTTCTTC,.,TRBJ2-1,TRBV29-1,.
CASSPGGTGVETQYF,TGTGCCAGCAGTCCCGGGGGGACAGGGGTAGAGACCCAGTACTTC,TRBD1,TRBJ2-5,TRBV27,.
CASSVVGATYERYF,TGTGCCAGCAGCGTAGTCGGGGCCACCTACGAGCGGTACTTC,.,TRBJ2-7,TRBV9,.
CSARDQGASYNEQFF,TGCAGTGCTAGAGATCAGGGGGCGTCCTACAATGAGCAGTTCTTC,TRBD1,TRBJ2-1,TRBV20-1,few
CASSLLPTGSTYNEQFF,TGCGCCAGCAGCTTGCTTCCGACAGGGAGTACCTACAATGAGCAGTTCTTC,TRBD1,TRBJ2-1,TRBV5-1,few
CATHYGLREKLFF,TGTGCCACCCATTATGGCCTCCGGGAAAAACTGTTTTTT,.,TRBJ1-4,TRBV28,.
CATSRAGSYNEQFF,TGTGCCACCAGCAGAGCAGGGTCCTACAATGAGCAGTTCTTC,.,TRBJ2-1,TRBV15,.
CASRRSGTGRQGYTF,TGTGCCAGCAGGCGATCCGGGACAGGGAGACAGGGCTACACCTTC,TRBD1,TRBJ1-2,TRBV5-6,.
CAIWGENTGELFF,TGTGCCATCTGGGGAGAGAACACCGGGGAGCTGTTTTTT,.,TRBJ2-2,TRBV10-3,.
CASSLDLTTGGYTF,TGTGCCAGCAGCTTAGATCTTACGACTGGTGGCTACACCTTC,.,TRBJ1-2,TRBV11-2,.
CASSIRGGQETQYF,TGTGCCAGCAGCATCCGGGGGGGTCAAGAGACCCAGTACTTC,TRBD2,TRBJ2-5,TRBV13,.
CATSRGTGTYQPQHF,TGTGCCACCAGCAGAGGGACCGGGACCTATCAGCCCCAGCATTTT,.,TRBJ1-5,TRBV15,many
CASSQEGRGQAEQYF,TGTGCCAGCAGTCAAGAAGGGAGGGGCCAAGCCGAGCAGTACTTC,TRBD2,TRBJ2-7,TRBV7-9,few